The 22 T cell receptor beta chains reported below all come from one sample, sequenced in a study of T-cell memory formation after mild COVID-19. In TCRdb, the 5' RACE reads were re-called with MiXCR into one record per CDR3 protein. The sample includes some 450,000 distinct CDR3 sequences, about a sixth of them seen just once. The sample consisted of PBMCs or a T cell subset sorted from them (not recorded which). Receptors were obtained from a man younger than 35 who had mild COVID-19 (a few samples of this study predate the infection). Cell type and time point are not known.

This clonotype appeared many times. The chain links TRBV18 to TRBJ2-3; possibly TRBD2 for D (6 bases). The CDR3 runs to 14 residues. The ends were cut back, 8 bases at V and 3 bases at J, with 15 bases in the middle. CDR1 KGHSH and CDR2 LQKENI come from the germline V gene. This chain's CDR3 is CASSPQGGTDTQYF. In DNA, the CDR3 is TGTGCCAGCAGCCCTCAGGGAGGAACAGATACGCAGTATTTT.

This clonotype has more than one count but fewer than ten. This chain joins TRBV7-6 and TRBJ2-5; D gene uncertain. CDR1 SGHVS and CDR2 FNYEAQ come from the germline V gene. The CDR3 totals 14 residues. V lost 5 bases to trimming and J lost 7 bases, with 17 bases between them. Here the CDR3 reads CASSPNRAPGTQYF. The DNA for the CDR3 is TGTGCCAGCAGCCCCAACCGGGCCCCCGGGACCCAGTACTTC. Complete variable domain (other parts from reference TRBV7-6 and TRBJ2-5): GAGVSQSPRYKVTKRGQDVALRCDPISGHVSLYWYRQALGQGPEFLTYFNYEAQQDKSGLPNDRFSAERPEGSISTLTIQRTEQRDSAMYRCASSPNRAPGTQYFGPGTRLLVL.

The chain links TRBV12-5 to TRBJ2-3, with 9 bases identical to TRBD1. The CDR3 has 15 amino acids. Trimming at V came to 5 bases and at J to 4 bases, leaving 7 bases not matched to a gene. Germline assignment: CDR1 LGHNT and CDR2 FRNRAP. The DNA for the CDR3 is TGTGCTAGTGGTCGGGGACAGGGCCCTCCAGATACGCAGTATTTT. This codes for CASGRGQGPPDTQYF. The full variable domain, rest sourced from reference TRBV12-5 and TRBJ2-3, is DARVTQTPRHKVTEMGQEVTMRCQPILGHNTVFWYRQTMMQGLELLAYFRNRAPLDDSGMPKDRFSAEMPDATLATLKIQPSEPRDSAVYFCASGRGQGPPDTQYFGPGTRLTVL.

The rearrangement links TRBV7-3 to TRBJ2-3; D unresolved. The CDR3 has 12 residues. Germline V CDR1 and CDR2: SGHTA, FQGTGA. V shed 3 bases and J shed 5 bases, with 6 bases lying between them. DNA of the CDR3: TGTGCCAGCAGCTTCCCGAGAGATACGCAGTATTTT. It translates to CASSFPRDTQYF.

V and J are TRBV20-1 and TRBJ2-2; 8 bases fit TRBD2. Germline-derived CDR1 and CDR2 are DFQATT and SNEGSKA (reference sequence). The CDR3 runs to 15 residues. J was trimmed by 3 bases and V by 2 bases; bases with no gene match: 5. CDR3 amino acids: CSARSAGVYTGELFF. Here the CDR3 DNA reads TGCAGTGCTAGATCAGCGGGGGTTTACACCGGGGAGCTGTTTTTT.

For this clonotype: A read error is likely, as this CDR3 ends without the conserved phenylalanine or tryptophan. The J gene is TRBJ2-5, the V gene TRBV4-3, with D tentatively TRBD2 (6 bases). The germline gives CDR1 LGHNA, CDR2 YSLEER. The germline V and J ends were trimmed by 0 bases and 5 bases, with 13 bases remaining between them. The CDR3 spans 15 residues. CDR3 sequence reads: CASSQDTGLWETQYL. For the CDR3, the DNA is TGCGCCAGCAGCCAAGATACGGGACTCTGGGAGACCCAGTACTTA.

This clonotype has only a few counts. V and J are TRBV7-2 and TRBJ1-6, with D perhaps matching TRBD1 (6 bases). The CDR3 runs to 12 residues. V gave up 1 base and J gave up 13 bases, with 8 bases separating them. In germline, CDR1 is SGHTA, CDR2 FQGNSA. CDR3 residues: CASSLGGPPLHF. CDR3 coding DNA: TGTGCCAGCAGCTTAGGGGGGCCCCCCCTCCACTTT. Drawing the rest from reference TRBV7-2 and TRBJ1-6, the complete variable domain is GAGVSQSPSNKVTEKGKDVELRCDPISGHTALYWYRQSLGQGLEFLIYFQGNSAPDKSGLPSDRFSAERTGGSVSTLTIQRTQQEDSAVYLCASSLGGPPLHFGNGTRLTVT.

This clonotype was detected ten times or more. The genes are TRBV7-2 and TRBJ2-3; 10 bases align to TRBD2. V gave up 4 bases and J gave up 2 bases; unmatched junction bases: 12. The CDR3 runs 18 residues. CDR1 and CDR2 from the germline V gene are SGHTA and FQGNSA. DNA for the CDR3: TGTGCCAGCAGCTCTCGGGCTAGCGGGGGCCGCCTCACAGATACGCAGTATTTT. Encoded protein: CASSSRASGGRLTDTQYF.

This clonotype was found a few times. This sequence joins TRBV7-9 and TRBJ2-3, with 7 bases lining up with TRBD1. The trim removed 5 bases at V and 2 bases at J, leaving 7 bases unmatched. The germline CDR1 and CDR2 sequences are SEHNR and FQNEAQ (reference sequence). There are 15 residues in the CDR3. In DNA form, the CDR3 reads TGTGCCAGCAGCCAAGTGGGACAGCACACAGATACGCAGTATTTT. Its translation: CASSQVGQHTDTQYF.

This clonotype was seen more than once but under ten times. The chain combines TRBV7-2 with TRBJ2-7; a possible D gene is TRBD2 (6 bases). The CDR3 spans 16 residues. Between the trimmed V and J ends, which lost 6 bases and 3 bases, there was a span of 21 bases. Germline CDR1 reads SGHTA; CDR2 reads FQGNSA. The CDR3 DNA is TGTGCCAGCAGTCTAATCGGGACGGACGGGAGCTACGAGCAGTACGTC. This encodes CASSLIGTDGSYEQYV.

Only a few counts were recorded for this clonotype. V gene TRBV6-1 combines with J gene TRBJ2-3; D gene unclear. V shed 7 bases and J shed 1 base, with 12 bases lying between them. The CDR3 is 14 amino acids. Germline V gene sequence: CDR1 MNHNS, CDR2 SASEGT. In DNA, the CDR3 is TGTGCCAGCACCCTGGGATACCGCACAGATACGCAGTATTTT. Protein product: CASTLGYRTDTQYF.

The DNA for the CDR3 is TGTGCCAGCAGTTACTCGAGAGGGGTCGGGGGTGAAAAACTGTTTTTT. This gives the protein CASSYSRGVGGEKLFF. The gene calls are TRBV6-6 and TRBJ1-4; D possibly corresponds to TRBD1 (5 bases). Per the germline V gene, CDR1 is MNHNY and CDR2 is SVGAGI (reference sequence). This CDR3 has 16 amino acids. V gave up 0 bases and J gave up 7 bases, with 15 bases separating them.

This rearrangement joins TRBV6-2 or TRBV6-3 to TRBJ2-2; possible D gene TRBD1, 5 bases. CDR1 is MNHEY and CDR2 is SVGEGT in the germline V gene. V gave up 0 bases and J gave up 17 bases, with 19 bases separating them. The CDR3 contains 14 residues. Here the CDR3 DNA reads TGTGCCAGCAGTTACTCGATCGGCCAGGGCCCTTTATTTTTT. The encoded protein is CASSYSIGQGPLFF.

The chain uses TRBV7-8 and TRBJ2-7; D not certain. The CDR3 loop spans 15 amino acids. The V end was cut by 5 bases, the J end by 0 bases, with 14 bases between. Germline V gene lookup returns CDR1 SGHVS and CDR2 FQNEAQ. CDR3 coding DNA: TGTGCCAGCAGCCCTTCAGACACCTACTCCTACGAGCAGTACTTC. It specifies CASSPSDTYSYEQYF. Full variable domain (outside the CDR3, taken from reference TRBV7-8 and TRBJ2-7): GAGVSQSPRYKVAKRGQDVALRCDPISGHVSLFWYQQALGQGPEFLTYFQNEAQLDKSGLPSDRFFAERPEGSVSTLKIQRTQQEDSAVYLCASSPSDTYSYEQYFGPGTRLTVT.

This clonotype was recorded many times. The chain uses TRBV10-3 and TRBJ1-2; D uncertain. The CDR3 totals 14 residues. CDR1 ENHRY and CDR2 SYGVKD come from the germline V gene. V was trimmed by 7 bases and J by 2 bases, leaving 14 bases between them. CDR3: CAINPDGSNYGYTF. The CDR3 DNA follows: TGTGCCATCAACCCCGACGGATCCAACTATGGCTACACCTTC.

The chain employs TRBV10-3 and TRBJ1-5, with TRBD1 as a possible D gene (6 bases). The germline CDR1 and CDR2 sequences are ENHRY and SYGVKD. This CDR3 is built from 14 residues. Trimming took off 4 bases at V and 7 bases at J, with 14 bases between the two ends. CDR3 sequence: CAISAAGGGQPQHF. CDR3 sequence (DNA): TGTGCCATCAGTGCCGCCGGGGGCGGGCAGCCCCAGCATTTT.

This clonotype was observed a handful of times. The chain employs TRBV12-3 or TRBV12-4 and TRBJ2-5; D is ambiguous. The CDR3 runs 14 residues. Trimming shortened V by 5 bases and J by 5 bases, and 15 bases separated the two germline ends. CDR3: CASSLRALGETQYF. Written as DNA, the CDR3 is TGTGCCAGCAGTCTCCGGGCCCTGGGCGAGACCCAGTACTTC.

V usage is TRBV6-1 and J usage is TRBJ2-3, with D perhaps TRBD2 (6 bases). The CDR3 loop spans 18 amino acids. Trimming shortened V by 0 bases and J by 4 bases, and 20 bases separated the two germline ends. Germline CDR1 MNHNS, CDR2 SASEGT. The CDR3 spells CASSEAGGWLGGADTQYF. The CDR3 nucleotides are TGTGCCAGCAGTGAAGCAGGAGGATGGCTCGGGGGAGCAGATACGCAGTATTTT.

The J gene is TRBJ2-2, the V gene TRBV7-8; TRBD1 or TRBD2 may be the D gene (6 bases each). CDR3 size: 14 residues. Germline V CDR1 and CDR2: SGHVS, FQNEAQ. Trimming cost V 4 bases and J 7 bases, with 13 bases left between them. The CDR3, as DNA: TGTGCCAGCAGCTCTCGGGGGCGCGGCGGGGAGCTGTTTTTT. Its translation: CASSSRGRGGELFF.

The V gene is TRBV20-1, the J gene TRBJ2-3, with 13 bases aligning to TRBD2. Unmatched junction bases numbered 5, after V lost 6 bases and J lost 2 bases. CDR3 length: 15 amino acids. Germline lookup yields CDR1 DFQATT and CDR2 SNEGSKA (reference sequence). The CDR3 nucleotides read TGCAGTGCGGGGACTAGCGGGGCTGCCACAGATACGCAGTATTTT. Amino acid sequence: CSAGTSGAATDTQYF.

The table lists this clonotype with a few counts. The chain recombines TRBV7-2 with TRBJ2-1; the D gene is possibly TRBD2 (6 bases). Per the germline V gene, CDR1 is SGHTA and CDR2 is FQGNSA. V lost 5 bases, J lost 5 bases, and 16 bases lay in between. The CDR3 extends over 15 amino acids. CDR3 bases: TGTGCCAGCAGCCTAGGACTACTAGAGAACAATGAGCAGTTCTTC. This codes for CASSLGLLENNEQFF.

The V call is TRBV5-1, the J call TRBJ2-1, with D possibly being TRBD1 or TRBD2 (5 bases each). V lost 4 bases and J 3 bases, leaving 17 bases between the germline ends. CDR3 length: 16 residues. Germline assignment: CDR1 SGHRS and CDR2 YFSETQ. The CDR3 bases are TGCGCCAGCAGCCCAGAGGGGCTCACTAACTACAATGAGCAGTTCTTC. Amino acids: CASSPEGLTNYNEQFF.